This T cell receptor beta chain originates from a study of blood T cell repertoires in COVID-19. Assay used: immunoSEQ multiplex PCR; TCRdb lists only in-frame clones, some missing. The sample records about 200,000 clones, 89% being singletons. Sequenced material: PBMCs or T cells enriched from blood (not recorded which). This TCR was recovered from a woman between 35 and 50 years old with acute COVID-19.

CDR3 amino acids: CASTRDTEAFF. CDR3 in DNA: TGTGCCAGCACCCGGGACACTGAAGCTTTCTTT. The chain combines TRBV2 with TRBJ1-1; D is unclear. CDR1 is SNHLY and CDR2 is FYNNEI in the germline V gene. Trimming stripped 7 bases from V and 3 bases from J, with 6 bases between. This CDR3 is 11 amino acids long.